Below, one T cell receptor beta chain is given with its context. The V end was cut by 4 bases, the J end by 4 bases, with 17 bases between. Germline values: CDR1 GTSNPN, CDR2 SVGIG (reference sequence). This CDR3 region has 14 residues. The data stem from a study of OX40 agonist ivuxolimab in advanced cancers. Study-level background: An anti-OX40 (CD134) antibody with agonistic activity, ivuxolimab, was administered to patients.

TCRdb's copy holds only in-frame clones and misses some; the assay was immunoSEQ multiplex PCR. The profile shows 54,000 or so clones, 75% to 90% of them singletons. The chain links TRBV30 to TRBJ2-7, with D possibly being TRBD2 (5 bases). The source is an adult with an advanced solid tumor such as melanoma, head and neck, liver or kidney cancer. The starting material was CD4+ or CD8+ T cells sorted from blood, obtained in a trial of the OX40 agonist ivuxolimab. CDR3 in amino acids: CAWTPPTEAYEQYF. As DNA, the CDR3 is TGTGCCTGGACTCCCCCGACGGAGGCTTACGAGCAGTACTTC.